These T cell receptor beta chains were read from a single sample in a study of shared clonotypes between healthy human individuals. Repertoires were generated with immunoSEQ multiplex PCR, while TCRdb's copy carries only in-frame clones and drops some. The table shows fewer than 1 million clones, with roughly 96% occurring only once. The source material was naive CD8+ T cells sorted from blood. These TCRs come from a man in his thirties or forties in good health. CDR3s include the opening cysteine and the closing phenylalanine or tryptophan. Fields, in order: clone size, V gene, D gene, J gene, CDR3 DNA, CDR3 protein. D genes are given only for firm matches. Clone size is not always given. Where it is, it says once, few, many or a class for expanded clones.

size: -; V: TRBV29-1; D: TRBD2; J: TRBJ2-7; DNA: TGCAGCGTTGAAACTTTGGCTAGCGGTAACTCCTACGAGCAGTACTTC; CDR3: CSVETLASGNSYEQYF
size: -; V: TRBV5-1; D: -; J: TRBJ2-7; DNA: TGCGCCAGTACATGGGACGCTTCCTACGAGCAGTACTTC; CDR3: CASTWDASYEQYF
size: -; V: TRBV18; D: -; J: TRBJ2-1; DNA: TGTGCCAGCTCACCACCGGGTCAACCTTACAATGAGCAGTTCTTC; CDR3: CASSPPGQPYNEQFF
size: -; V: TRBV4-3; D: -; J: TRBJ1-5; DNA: TGCGCCAGCAGCCAAGTTGCTGGGGAGCCCCAGCATTTT; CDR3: CASSQVAGEPQHF
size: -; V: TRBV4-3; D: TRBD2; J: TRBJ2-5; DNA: TGCGCCAGCAGCCAAGATATTAGTACTAGCGTTACTCAAGAGACCCAGTACTTC; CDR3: CASSQDISTSVTQETQYF
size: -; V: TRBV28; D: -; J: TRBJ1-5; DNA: TGTGCCAGTAAGGTGCTAGGGTCACCTAATCAGCCCCAGCATTTT; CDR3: CASKVLGSPNQPQHF
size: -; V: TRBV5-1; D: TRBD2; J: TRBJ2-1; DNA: TGCGCCAGCAGCGGAGGACTAGCGGGAGTCTCCTACAATGAGCAGTTCTTC; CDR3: CASSGGLAGVSYNEQFF
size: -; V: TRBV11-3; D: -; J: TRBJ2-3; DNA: TGTGCCAGCAGCTTAGATTTTACGGGCGGCACAGATACGCAGTATTTT; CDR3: CASSLDFTGGTDTQYF
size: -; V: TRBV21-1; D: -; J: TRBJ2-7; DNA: TGTGCCAGCAGCAAAGCGGGGTGGTGGGCCCAGAGCTTC; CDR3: CASSKAGWWAQSF
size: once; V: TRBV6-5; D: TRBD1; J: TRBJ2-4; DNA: TGTGCCAGCACCCCAGGGGGCAGGGGGATTCAGTACTTC; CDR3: CASTPGGRGIQYF
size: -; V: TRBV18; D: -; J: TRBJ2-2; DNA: TGTGCCAGCTCACCCATTCAGCTGATGCAATCCGGGGAGCTGTTTTTT; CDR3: CASSPIQLMQSGELFF
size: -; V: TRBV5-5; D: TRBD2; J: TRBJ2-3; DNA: TGTGCCAGCAGCTTGGTTAGGCCTAGCGGGAGCCCTAGCACAGATACGCAGTATTTT; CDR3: CASSLVRPSGSPSTDTQYF
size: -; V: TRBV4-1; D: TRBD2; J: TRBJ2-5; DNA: TGCGCCAGCAGCCGGACTAGCGGGAGTTCTGAGACCCAGTACTTC; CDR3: CASSRTSGSSETQYF
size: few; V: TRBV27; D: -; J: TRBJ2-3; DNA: TGTGCCAGCAGTTTAGGGCCCTCAGCCCTCAAGTATTTT; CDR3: CASSLGPSALKYF
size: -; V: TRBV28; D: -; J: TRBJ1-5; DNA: TGTGCCAGCAGTTTCGCAGGGTTGGGCAATCAGCCCCAGCATTTT; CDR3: CASSFAGLGNQPQHF
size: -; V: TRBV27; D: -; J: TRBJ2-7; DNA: TGTGCCAGCAGTTTTCGAGGGCCCTCCTACGAGCAGTACTTC; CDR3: CASSFRGPSYEQYF
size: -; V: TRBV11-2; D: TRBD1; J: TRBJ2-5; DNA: TGTGCCAGCAGTTTGGCCCTTCTGGACAGGAAAGAGACCCAGTACTTC; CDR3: CASSLALLDRKETQYF
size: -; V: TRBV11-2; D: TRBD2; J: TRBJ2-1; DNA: TGTGCCAGCAGCCACACCGGGACTAGCGGGAGGCCGTACAATGAGCAGTTCTTC; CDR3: CASSHTGTSGRPYNEQFF
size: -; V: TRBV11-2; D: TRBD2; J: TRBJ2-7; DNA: TGTGCCAGCAGCTTAGATGCGCTAGCGGGGACTACCTACGAGCAGTACTTC; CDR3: CASSLDALAGTTYEQYF
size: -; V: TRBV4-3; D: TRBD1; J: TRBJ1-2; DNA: TGCGCCAGCAGCCCCCAGGGGGCGTATGGCTACACCTTC; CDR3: CASSPQGAYGYTF
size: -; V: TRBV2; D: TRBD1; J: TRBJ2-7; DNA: TGTGCCAGCAGTGAATGGGACAGCTCCTACGAGCAGTACTTC; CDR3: CASSEWDSSYEQYF
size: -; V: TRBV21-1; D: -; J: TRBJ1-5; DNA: TGTGCCAACACCCGCCGGGACACAAAGATCAATCAGCCCCAGCATTTT; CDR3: CANTRRDTKINQPQHF
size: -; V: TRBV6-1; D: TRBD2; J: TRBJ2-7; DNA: TGTGCCAGCAGGGGAGGGGAAACGACGCACTTC; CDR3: CASRGGETTHF
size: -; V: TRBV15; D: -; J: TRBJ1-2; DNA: TGTGCCACCAGCAGGGGCTATGGCTACACCTTC; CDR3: CATSRGYGYTF
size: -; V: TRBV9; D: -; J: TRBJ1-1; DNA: TGTGCCAGCAGCCCAGGGACAGAAGCTTTCTTT; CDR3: CASSPGTEAFF
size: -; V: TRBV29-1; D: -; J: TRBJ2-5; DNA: TGCAGCGTTGCTGCGACTAGTTCCGGGGTCCAAGAGACCCAGTACTTC; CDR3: CSVAATSSGVQETQYF
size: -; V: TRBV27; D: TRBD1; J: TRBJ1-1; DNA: TGTGCCAGCAGTTTCCAGAGACCGACAGGGGGCAACACTGAAGCTTTCTTT; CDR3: CASSFQRPTGGNTEAFF
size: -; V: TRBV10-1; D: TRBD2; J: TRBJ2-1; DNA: TGCGCCAGCGACCCGACTAGCGGGAGAAATAACAATGAGCAGTTCTTC; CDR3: CASDPTSGRNNNEQFF
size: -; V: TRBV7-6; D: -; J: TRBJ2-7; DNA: TGTGCCAGCAGCTTAGAAGCCAGGAGCTCCTACGAGCAGTACTTC; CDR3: CASSLEARSSYEQYF
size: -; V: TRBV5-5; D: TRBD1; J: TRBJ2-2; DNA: TGTGCCAGCAGCTTGGACAGGGGAGCTTGGACCGGGGAGCTGTTTTTT; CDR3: CASSLDRGAWTGELFF
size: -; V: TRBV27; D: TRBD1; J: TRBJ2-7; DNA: TGTGCCAGCAGTTTTCAGGGGGTTTACGAGCAGTACTTC; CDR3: CASSFQGVYEQYF
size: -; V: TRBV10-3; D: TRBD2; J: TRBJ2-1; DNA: TGTGCCACCGCCCCGATAGTAGCGGGACCTTACAATGAGCAGTTCTTC; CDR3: CATAPIVAGPYNEQFF
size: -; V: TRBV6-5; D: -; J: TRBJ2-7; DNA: TGTGCCAGCAGTTACGGGGGGCTCGGCTCCTACGAGCAGTACTTC; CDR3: CASSYGGLGSYEQYF
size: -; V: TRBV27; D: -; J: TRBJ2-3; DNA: TGTGCCAGCAGTTTCCCCGTTGGGGATACGCAGTATTTT; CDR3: CASSFPVGDTQYF
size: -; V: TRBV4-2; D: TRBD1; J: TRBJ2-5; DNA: TGTGCCAGCAGCCAGCATATGGGACAGAGGAAAGAGACCCAGTACTTC; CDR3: CASSQHMGQRKETQYF
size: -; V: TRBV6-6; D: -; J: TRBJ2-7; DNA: TGTGCCAGCATCCCCGCTCCGGGGGTCCACGAGCAGTACTTC; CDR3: CASIPAPGVHEQYF
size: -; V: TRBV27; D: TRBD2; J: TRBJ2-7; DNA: TGTGCCAGCAGTATCAGCGGGAGTCCCTACGAGCAGTACTTC; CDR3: CASSISGSPYEQYF
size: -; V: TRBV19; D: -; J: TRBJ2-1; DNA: TGTGCCAGTAGTAAGACAGGAGTTAAGGGTGATGAGCAGTTCTTC; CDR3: CASSKTGVKGDEQFF
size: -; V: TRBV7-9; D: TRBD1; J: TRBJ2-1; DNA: TGTGCCAGTAGCCGGGACAGGAGCTCCTACAATGAGCAGTTCTTC; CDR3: CASSRDRSSYNEQFF
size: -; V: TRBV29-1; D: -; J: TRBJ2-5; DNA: TGCAGCGTTGTGGGGGCATGGACCACACAAGAGACCCAGTACTTC; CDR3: CSVVGAWTTQETQYF
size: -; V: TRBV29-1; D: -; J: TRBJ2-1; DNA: TGCAGCGTGGTGTCGGGCCGGAGCTCCTACAATGAGCAGTTCTTC; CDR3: CSVVSGRSSYNEQFF
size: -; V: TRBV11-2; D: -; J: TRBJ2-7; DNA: TGTGCCAGCAGCTTCGCCTATTTTGAGGACGGTCACTACGAGCAGTACTTC; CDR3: CASSFAYFEDGHYEQYF
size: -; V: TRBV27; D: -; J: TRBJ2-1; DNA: TGTGCCAGCAGTTTAGCCTCCTTTAACAATGAGCAGTTCTTC; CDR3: CASSLASFNNEQFF
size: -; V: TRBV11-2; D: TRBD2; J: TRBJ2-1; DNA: TGTGCCAGCAGCTTAGATCGGGCGGGAGGGGCCTACAATGAGCAGTTCTTC; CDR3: CASSLDRAGGAYNEQFF
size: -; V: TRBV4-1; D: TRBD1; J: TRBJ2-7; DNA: TGCGCCAGCAGCCCTCGGGACAGGGTCTACGAGCAGTACTTC; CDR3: CASSPRDRVYEQYF